The clone carrying this T cell receptor beta chain has more than one count but fewer than ten. Its antigen is unidentified. A mixed TRB-A/B primer pool amplified rearranged TRB by multiplex touch-down PCR. TCRdb passed the multiplex PCR reads through MiXCR, listing each CDR3 protein once. Seen here are 1,500 to 2,000 distinct CDR3 sequences, about 30% observed once, and the top ten hold approximately 70%. The germline V gene has CDR1 MRHNA and CDR2 SNTAGT. After removal of 2 bases from V and 1 base from J, the junction contained 20 bases not matched to a gene. This CDR3 spans 21 amino acids. Peripheral blood genomic DNA, not sorted cells or RNA, was the template. The entry originates in a study of T cell repertoires in aging, cancer and after chemotherapy. Study-wide background: The full dataset contained several million TCR reads.

General study results and limits: Across the chemotherapy interval, each cancer cohort showed higher median generation probability, suggesting thymic rebound. Thymic emigration or peripheral T cell expansion may be impaired by lymphoid organ infiltration in hematological cancer. In healthy donors, age-related TCR diversity loss mainly reflected lost richness.

Specimen: blood. This clonotype was sampled from a human donor with a blood cancer. The donor label of this sample is uncertain. V gene TRBV6-4 combines with J gene TRBJ1-5; 7 positions match TRBD1. The CDR3 is CASSDIPSRDRLDWSNQPQHF. In DNA, the CDR3 is TGTGCCAGCAGTGACATACCCTCCCGGGACAGACTCGATTGGAGCAATCAGCCCCAGCATTTT.